This T cell receptor (beta chain) was obtained from a study of regulatory T cells in long-lasting Graves disease. Arm-PCR of CDR3 regions and iRepertoire HTBI primers were the basis on which TCR beta libraries were built. TCRdb independently ran MiXCR on the multiplex PCR reads; one entry per CDR3 protein. The sample holds 400,000 to 550,000 distinct CDR3 sequences, less than 20% seen once. Germline V gene sequence: CDR1 MNHEY, CDR2 SVGAGI. The CDR3 extends over 12 amino acids. The V and J ends lost 2 bases and 6 bases respectively, with 6 bases between them. Noted time point: newly diagnosed GD, antithyroid drugs for less than 3 months. PBMC-derived RNA was used for the TCR library. In addition, the sample was reused for a study of T cells in Graves' hyperthyroidism and ophthalmopathy. That report notes: Stable Graves' hyperthyroidism meant no ophthalmopathy progression within 18 months. The diagnostic basis comprised clinical symptoms, serum thyroxine and TRAb, thyroid ultrasound and orbital computed tomography.

The chain couples TRBV6-5 to TRBJ2-3; D possibly corresponds to TRBD2 (5 bases). Sequencing was performed on peripheral blood mononuclear cells (PBMCs), taken at new diagnosis, from a patient treated with antithyroid drugs. This clonotype originated in a woman in her 30s with Graves disease. CDR3 bases: TGTGCCAGCAGTTACGAGCGGGATACGCAGTATTTT. Its protein is CASSYERDTQYF.